The present TCR beta chain was sequenced within a study of T cells after yellow fever vaccination. Broader study findings: Contaminants from the bulk population, in the form of abundant clonotypes, could be found in FACS-sorted repertoires. Most primary-vaccination clones reappeared after the booster (96% CD4, about 90% CD8).

This clonotype was observed at least ten times. Antigen: not known. Germline lookup yields CDR1 LGHNA and CDR2 YSLEER. The junction had 7 bases not matched to a gene; V was cut back by 5 bases and J by 5 bases. The CDR3 is 14 residues long. A universal primer site and UMIs were added as TCR cDNA was made by 5'RACE template switching. One entry per CDR3 protein, called by TCRdb with MiXCR from the 5' RACE reads. The sample has fewer than 350,000 distinct CDR3 sequences; 3.5% to 5% are singletons. The J gene is TRBJ1-2, the V gene TRBV4-3, with 8 bases identical to TRBD1. The sequence derives from a man younger than 35 who received the YFV17D yellow fever vaccine. The sequences come from PBMCs, collected 15 days after the yellow fever booster vaccination. The CDR3 spells CASSYETGEYGYTF. The CDR3 nucleotides are TGCGCCAGCAGCTACGAGACAGGGGAATATGGCTACACCTTC.